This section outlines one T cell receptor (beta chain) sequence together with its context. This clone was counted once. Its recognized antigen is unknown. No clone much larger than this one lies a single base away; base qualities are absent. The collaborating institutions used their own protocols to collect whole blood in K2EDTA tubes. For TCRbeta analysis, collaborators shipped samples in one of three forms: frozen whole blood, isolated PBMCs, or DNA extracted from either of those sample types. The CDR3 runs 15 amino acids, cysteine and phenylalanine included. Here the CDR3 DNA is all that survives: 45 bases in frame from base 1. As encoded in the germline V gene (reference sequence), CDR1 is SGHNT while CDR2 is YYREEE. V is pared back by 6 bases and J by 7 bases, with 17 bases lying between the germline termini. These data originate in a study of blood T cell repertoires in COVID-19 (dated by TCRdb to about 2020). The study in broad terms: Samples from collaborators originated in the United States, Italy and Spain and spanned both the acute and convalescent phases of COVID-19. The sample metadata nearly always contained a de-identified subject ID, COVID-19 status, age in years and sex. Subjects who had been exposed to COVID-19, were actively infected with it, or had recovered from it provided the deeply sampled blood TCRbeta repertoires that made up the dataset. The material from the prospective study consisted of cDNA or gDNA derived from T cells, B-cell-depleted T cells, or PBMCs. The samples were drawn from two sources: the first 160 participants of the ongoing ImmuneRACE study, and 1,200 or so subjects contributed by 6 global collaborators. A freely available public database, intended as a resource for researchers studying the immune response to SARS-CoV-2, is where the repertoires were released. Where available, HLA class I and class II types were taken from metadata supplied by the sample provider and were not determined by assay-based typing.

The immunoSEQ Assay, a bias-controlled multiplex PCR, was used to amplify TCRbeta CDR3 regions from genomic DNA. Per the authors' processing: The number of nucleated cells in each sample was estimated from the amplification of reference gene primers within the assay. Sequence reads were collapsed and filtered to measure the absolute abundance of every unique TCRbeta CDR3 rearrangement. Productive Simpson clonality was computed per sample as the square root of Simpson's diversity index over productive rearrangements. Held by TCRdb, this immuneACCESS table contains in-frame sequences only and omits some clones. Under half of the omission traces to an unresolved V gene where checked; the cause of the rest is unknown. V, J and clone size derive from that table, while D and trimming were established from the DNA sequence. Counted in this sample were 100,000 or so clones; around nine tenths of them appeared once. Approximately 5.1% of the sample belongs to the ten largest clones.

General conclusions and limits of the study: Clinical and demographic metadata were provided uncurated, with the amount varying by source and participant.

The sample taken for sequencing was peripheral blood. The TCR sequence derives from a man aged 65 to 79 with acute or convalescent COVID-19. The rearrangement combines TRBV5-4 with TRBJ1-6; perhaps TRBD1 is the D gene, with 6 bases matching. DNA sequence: TGTGCCAGCAACATAGCCGGGGGGGCCAATTCACCCCTCCACTTT. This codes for CASNIAGGANSPLHF. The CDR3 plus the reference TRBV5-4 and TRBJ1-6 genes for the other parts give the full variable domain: ETGVTQSPTHLIKTRGQQVTLRCSSQSGHNTVSWYQQALGQGPQFIFQYYREEENGRGNFPPRFSGLQFPNYSSELNVNALELDDSALYLCASNIAGGANSPLHFGNGTRLTVT.